Described below is a single TCR beta chain sequence and its context. Antigen specificity is unknown. The entry originates in a study of shared clonotypes between healthy human individuals. Across the whole study: Plates per donor: three CD4 naive, three CD4 memory, two CD8 naive, one CD8 memory.

Regarding the study as a whole: Rarefaction curves obtained for sorted subsets showed sequencing incomplete despite large depth.

Only in-frame clones appear in the TCRdb table, and some are missing; sequencing was by immunoSEQ multiplex PCR. The repertoire holds some 200,000 clones, with 90% to 95% as singletons. The receptor comes from a young woman in good health. The material sequenced was naive CD4+ T cells sorted from blood. The sample's subset: CD45RA+ positively selected.

CDR3 sequence (DNA): TGCAGCGTGGAACTAGGGCGCGAGACCCAGTACTTC. Residues: CSVELGRETQYF. V is TRBV29-1 and J is TRBJ2-5; D is perhaps TRBD2 (5 bases). With 6 bases removed from V and 5 bases from J, the gap between germline ends came to 13 bases. The CDR3 runs 12 residues. Germline V gene lookup returns CDR1 SQVTM and CDR2 ANQGSEA.